The T cell receptor beta chain under discussion was sequenced for a study of blood T cell repertoires in COVID-19. Assay used: immunoSEQ multiplex PCR; TCRdb lists only in-frame clones, some missing. The table records 350,000 to 400,000 clones, roughly 90% of them present only once. Each participant's cohort was designated according to participant-reported clinical history. Germline V gene sequence: CDR1 KGHSH, CDR2 LQKENI. Trimming at V came to 3 bases and at J to 4 bases, leaving 8 bases not matched to a gene. The CDR3 is 15 amino acids. The sequenced material came from PBMCs or T cells enriched from blood (not recorded which). V usage is TRBV18 and J usage is TRBJ1-2; 7 bases line up with TRBD1. The receptor was isolated from a middle-aged woman who had been exposed to COVID-19. The CDR3 DNA reads TGTGCCAGCTCACCCACCCCGACAGGGTCCTATGGCTACACCTTC. Encoded protein: CASSPTPTGSYGYTF.